This record concerns one T cell receptor (beta chain) sequence. The data originate from a study of blood T cell repertoires in COVID-19. On the study more broadly: Spain, Italy and the United States supplied samples that represented acute and convalescent COVID-19. In each case, the material was cDNA or gDNA derived from T cells, B-cell-depleted T cells, or PBMCs.

Original methodology: Quantification of nucleated cells was approximated via reference gene primer amplification. Profiled with immunoSEQ multiplex PCR; TCRdb holds only in-frame clones, not every one. V, J and clone size are taken as reported in that table, and D and trimming were inferred from the DNA itself. This table holds a few hundred thousand clones, around nine tenths found once. V shed 1 base, J shed 0 bases, and the junction held 10 bases outside the gene matches. CDR3 length equals 18 residues. CDR1 SGHDT and CDR2 YYEEEE come from the germline V gene. The chain links TRBV5-6 to TRBJ1-5; 7 bases are shared with TRBD1. The clonotype comes from a man aged 55 to 70 with acute or convalescent COVID-19. Source material: peripheral blood. CDR3 amino acids: CASSLSGQALNSNQPQHF. CDR3 in DNA: TGTGCCAGCAGCTTGAGTGGACAGGCCCTGAATAGCAATCAGCCCCAGCATTTT.